The clone carrying this T cell receptor beta chain was detected only a few times. The record originates from a study of cytomegalovirus exposure and HLA in healthy donors. CDR1 is SGHRS, CDR2 YFSETQ, per germline. Trimming removed 8 bases from V and 3 bases from J; junction bases left unmatched: 6. This CDR3 has 13 amino acids. Primers: 60 Vbeta forward and 13 Jbeta reverse. The assay was immunoSEQ multiplex PCR, and TCRdb's table has in-frame clones only and misses some. Among tens of thousands of clones listed, around 87% were seen once. This TCR came from a middle-aged woman in good health and CMV-seropositive. The genes are TRBV5-1 and TRBJ2-3, with 7 bases that match TRBD2. The sample was PBMCs. The CDR3 DNA reads TGCGCCAGTTATGCTAGCGGTACAGATACGCAGTATTTT. Its protein is CASYASGTDTQYF.